Given below is one T cell receptor beta chain in context. Sequencing targeted TCR beta in blood CD8+ and CD4+ T cells. This sample is drawn from a study of CD8 T cells in Susac syndrome. Study at large: When their blood was taken, the Susac syndrome patients had either not yet had any therapy, were taking corticosteroids, or were taking intravenous immunoglobulin alone.

The V end lost 5 bases, the J end lost 2 bases, and 18 bases lay between the germline ends. The germline CDR1 and CDR2 sequences are MDHEN and SYDVKM. CDR3 size: 16 residues. The RNA, about 0.45 to 1 ug, was put through reverse transcription using random hexamers. Multiplex immunoSEQ PCR targeted 54 Vbeta and 13 Jbeta TCR beta segments. MiXCR, applied by TCRdb to the immunoSEQ multiplex PCR reads, yields one record per CDR3 protein. In the table there are about 140,000 distinct CDR3 sequences, around 95% of which are singletons. The rearrangement joins TRBV28 to TRBJ1-2; D gene uncertain. Sequencing was performed on CD8+ T cells from PBMCs. This TCR derives from a human donor with Susac syndrome. The CDR3 DNA sequence: TGTGCCAGCAGTAGCTCTCAAAAGTACTCGAACTATGGCTACACCTTC. As protein: CASSSSQKYSNYGYTF.